This T cell receptor (beta chain) was documented in a study of post-analysis software for immune sequencing data (dated by TCRdb to the mid-2010s). For the wider study: The recorded disease courses included relapsing-remitting, secondary progressive and progressive-relapsing multiple sclerosis, and some patients had no subtype annotation. The multiple sclerosis patient repertoires were compared with some twelve previously published healthy control repertoires from donors aged roughly 6 to 27 years. A subset of samples was prepared in parallel using single-end sample barcoding, then pooled and co-amplified after Illumina adapter ligation.

To demonstrate the VDJtools post-analysis software, TCR beta repertoires were profiled from the peripheral blood of about 14 young patients with multiple sclerosis. The patients with multiple sclerosis were children and adolescents between roughly 6 and 15 years of age. CDR1 and CDR2, per the germline V gene (reference sequence), are LNHNV and YYDKDF. The CDR3 runs 15 amino acids, cysteine and phenylalanine included. Here the CDR3 DNA is all that survives: 45 bases in frame from base 1. V is clipped by 3 bases and J by 3 bases, and the sequence between their germline boundaries is 15 bases long. Study-wide conclusions, independent of this receptor: The multiple sclerosis patient group was slightly younger than the control group. Normalized Chao1 diversity was significantly lower in multiple sclerosis patients than controls, suggesting substantial peripheral T-cell clonal expansion. Strong co-clustering of samples prepared in the same batch was shown by direct clustering with F measure, prompting a batch-effect correction. Significantly higher frequencies in patients than in controls were found for five or six TRBV segments, including TRBV5-6, TRBV5-1 and TRBV20-1.

The protocol used for the library was PCR. TCRdb lists the instrument as Illumina HiSeq 2500. To reduce PCR and sequencing biases, unique molecular identifiers were incorporated into the TCR beta cDNA libraries. Every 1 to 10 million input T cells yielded about 500,000 cDNA molecules, meaning each molecule approximated one T cell. The patient libraries were prepared and sequenced with the same protocol used for the earlier healthy control dataset. Within a given batch, samples were prepared together, multiplexed and sequenced on the same HiSeq lane. On the study's bioinformatics: Raw barcoded reads were processed with MIGEC, and single-read molecular identifier groups were discarded before consensus assembly and CDR3 extraction. Clonotype tables were post-analysed with VDJtools, and diversity was normalized by down-sampling all datasets to the smallest sample size. To correct batch-related cross-sample contamination, repertoire overlap clustering matched CDR3 amino acid sequences but not nucleotide sequences. TCRdb reran the public reads through fastp at Q25 and MiXCR, keeping productive beta chains. CDR3 protein duplicates are merged, each entry listing the most common genes and DNA. The V and J calls, along with clone size, are taken from TCRdb and not from the paper's own processing. The sample profile shows 750,000 to 950,000 distinct CDR3 sequences; around 42% of them were found once. Roughly 4.4% of the sample comes from the top ten.

With respect to this clonotype: The antigen this receptor binds is unknown. It has no much larger one-base neighbor in the sample; base qualities were not kept.

The receptor's source is a girl between 10 and 17 years old with multiple sclerosis. The sample comprised blood. This chain is built from TRBV15 and TRBJ2-7, and TRBD1 may be the D gene, going by 7 matching bases. The DNA is TGTGCCACCAGCAGCTCTCAGGGGGGATACTACGAGCAGTACTTC. This translates into CATSSSQGGYYEQYF.